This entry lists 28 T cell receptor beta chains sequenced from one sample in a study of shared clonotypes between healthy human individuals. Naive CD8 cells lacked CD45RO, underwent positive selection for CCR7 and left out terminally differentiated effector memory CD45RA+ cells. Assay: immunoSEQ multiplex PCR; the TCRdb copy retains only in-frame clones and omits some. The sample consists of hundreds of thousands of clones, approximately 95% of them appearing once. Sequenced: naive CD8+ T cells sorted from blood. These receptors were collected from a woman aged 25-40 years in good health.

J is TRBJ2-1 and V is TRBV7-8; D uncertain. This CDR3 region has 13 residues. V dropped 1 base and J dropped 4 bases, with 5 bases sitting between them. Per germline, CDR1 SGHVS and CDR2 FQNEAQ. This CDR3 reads CASSLVEYNEQFF. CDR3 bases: TGTGCCAGCAGCTTAGTAGAGTACAATGAGCAGTTCTTC.

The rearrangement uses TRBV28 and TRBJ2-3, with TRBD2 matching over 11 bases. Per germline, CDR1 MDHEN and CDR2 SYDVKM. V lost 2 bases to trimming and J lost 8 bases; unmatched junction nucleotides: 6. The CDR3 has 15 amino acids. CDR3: CASSLRGLAGGTQYF. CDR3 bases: TGTGCCAGCAGTTTAAGGGGCCTAGCGGGGGGTACGCAGTATTTT. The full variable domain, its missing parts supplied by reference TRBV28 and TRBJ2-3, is DVKVTQSSRYLVKRTGEKVFLECVQDMDHENMFWYRQDPGLGLRLIYFSYDVKMKEKGDIPEGYSVSREKKERFSLILESASTNQTSMYLCASSLRGLAGGTQYFGPGTRLTVL.

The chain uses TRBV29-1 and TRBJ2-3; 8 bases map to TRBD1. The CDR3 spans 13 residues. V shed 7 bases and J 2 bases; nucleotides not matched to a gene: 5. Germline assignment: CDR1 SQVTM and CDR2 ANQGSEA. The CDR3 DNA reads TGCAGCGAGCAGGACAGGGACACAGATACGCAGTATTTT. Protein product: CSEQDRDTDTQYF.

CDR3 amino acids: CASSEPGVGYTF. CDR3 coding DNA: TGTGCCAGCAGTGAACCAGGGGTCGGCTACACCTTC. The chain has TRBV2 and TRBJ1-2; TRBD1 is a possible D gene (6 bases). Trimming took 2 bases from V and 8 from J, leaving 9 bases between them. This CDR3 spans 12 amino acids. Looked up from germline, CDR1 is SNHLY and CDR2 is FYNNEI.

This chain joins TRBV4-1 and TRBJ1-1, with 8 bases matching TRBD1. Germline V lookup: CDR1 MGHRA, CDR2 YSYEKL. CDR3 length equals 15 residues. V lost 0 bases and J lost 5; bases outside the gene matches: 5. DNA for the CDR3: TGCGCCAGCAGCCAAGATATGGACAGGGTGACTGAAGCTTTCTTT. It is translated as CASSQDMDRVTEAFF.

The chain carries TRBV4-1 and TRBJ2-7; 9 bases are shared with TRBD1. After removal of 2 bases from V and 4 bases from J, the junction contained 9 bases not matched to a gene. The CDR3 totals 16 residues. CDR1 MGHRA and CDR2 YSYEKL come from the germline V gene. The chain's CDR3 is CASSQKTGQGVYEQYF. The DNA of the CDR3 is TGCGCCAGCAGCCAAAAAACGGGACAGGGTGTGTACGAGCAGTACTTC.

The CDR3 DNA sequence: TGTGCCAGCAGTTTTATACAGGTGAACACTGAAGCTTTCTTT. Protein sequence: CASSFIQVNTEAFF. The chain links TRBV28 to TRBJ1-1; TRBD1 might be the D (5 bases). This CDR3 has 14 amino acids. The V end lost 3 bases, the J end lost 0 bases, and 8 bases lay between the germline ends. The germline CDR1 and CDR2 sequences are MDHEN and SYDVKM.

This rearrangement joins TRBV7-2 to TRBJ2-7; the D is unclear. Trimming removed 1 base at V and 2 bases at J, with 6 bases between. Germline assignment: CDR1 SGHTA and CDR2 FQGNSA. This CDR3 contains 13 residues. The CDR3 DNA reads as TGTGCCAGCAGCTTAGGCCACACCTACGAGCAGTACTTC. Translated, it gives CASSLGHTYEQYF.

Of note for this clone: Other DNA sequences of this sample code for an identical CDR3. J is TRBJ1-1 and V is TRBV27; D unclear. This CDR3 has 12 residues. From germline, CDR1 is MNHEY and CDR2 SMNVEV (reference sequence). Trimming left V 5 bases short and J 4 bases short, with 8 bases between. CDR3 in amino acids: CASSPSGTEAFF. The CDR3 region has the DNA TGTGCCAGCAGTCCGTCAGGCACTGAAGCTTTCTTT.

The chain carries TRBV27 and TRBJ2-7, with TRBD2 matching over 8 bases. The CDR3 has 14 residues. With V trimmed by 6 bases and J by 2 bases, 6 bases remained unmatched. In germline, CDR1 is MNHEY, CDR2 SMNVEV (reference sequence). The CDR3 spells CASSPRGGAYEQYF. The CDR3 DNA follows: TGTGCCAGCAGCCCCCGGGGGGGGGCCTACGAGCAGTACTTC.

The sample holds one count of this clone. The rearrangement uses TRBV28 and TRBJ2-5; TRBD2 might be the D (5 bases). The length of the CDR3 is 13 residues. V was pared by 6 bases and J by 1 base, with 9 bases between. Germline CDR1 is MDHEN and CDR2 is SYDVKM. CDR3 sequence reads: CASRPAGQETQYF. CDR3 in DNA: TGTGCCAGCAGACCCGCGGGCCAAGAGACCCAGTACTTC. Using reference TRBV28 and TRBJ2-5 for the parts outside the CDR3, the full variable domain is DVKVTQSSRYLVKRTGEKVFLECVQDMDHENMFWYRQDPGLGLRLIYFSYDVKMKEKGDIPEGYSVSREKKERFSLILESASTNQTSMYLCASRPAGQETQYFGPGTRLLVL.

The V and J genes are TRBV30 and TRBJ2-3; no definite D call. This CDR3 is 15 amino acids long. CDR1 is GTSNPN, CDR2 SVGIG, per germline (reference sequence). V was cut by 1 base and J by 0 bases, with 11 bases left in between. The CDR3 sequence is CAWSGPATSTDTQYF. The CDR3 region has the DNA TGTGCCTGGAGTGGACCAGCCACTAGCACAGATACGCAGTATTTT.

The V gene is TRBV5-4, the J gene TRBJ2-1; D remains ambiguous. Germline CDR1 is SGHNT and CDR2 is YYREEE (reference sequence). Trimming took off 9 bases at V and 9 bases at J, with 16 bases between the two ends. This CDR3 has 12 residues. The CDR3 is CATEGPVSEQFF. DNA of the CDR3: TGTGCCACCGAAGGGCCGGTGAGTGAGCAGTTCTTC. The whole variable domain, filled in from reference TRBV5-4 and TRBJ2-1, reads ETGVTQSPTHLIKTRGQQVTLRCSSQSGHNTVSWYQQALGQGPQFIFQYYREEENGRGNFPPRFSGLQFPNYSSELNVNALELDDSALYLCATEGPVSEQFFGPGTRLTVL.

The DNA of the CDR3 is TGTGCCAGCAGCAAGGGGACTAGCGGGAGTCAGTACGAGCAGTACTTC. Amino acid sequence: CASSKGTSGSQYEQYF. V gene TRBV27 combines with J gene TRBJ2-7; 14 nucleotides align to TRBD2. Germline CDR1 and CDR2: MNHEY and SMNVEV (reference sequence). The V and J ends lost 6 bases and 4 bases, in that order; junction bases with no gene match: 8. The CDR3 has 16 residues.

CDR3 sequence reads: CASSQEIGYTQYF. CDR3 nucleotides: TGTGCCAGCAGCCAAGAAATCGGGTATACGCAGTATTTT. This chain connects TRBV4-2 to TRBJ2-3, with D unresolved. The CDR3 runs to 13 residues. V was trimmed by 0 bases and J by 7 bases, leaving 8 bases between them. The germline V gene encodes CDR1 LGHNA and CDR2 YNFKEQ.

The CDR3 is CASSAQAGAAGAAFF. DNA for the CDR3: TGTGCCAGCAGCGCCCAGGCCGGGGCCGCCGGAGCAGCTTTCTTT. The gene calls are TRBV9 and TRBJ1-1; TRBD1 is a possible D gene (5 bases). The CDR3 loop spans 15 amino acids. The germline CDR1 and CDR2 sequences are SGDLS and YYNGEE. The V and J ends lost 3 bases and 10 bases respectively, with 22 bases between them.

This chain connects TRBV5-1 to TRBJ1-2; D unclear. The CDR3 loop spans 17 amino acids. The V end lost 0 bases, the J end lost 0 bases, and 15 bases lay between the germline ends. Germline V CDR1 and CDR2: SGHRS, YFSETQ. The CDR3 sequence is CASSLDVPGFSNYGYTF. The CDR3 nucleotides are TGCGCCAGCAGCTTGGATGTTCCCGGATTCTCTAACTATGGCTACACCTTC.

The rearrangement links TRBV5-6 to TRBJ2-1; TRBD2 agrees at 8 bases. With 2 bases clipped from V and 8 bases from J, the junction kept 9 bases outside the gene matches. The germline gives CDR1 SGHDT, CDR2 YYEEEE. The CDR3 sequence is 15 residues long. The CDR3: CASSFSGGPMDEQFF. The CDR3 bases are TGTGCCAGCAGCTTTTCGGGAGGGCCGATGGATGAGCAGTTCTTC.

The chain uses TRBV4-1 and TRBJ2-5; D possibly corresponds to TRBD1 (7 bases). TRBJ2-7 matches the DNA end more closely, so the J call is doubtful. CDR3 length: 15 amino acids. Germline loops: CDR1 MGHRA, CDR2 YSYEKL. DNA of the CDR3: TGCGCCAGCAGCCAAGGGCAGGGGGGTCTCTACGAGCAGTACTTC. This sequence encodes CASSQGQGGLYEQYF.

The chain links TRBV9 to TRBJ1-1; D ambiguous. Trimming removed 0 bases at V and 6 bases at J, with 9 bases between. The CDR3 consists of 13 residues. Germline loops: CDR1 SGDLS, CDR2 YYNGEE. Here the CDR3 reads CASSVALGAEAFF. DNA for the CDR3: TGTGCCAGCAGCGTAGCTCTGGGTGCTGAAGCTTTCTTT.

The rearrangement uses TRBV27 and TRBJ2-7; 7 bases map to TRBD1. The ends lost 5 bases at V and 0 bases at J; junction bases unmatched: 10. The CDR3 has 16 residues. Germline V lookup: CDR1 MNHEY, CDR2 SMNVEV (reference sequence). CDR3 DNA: TGTGCCAGCAGTCCCTCGACAGGGTCGATCTCCTACGAGCAGTACTTC. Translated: CASSPSTGSISYEQYF.

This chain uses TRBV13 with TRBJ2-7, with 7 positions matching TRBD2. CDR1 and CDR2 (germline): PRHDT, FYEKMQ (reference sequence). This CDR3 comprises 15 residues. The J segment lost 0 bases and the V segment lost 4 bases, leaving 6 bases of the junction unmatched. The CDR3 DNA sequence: TGTGCCAGCAGCTCCTGGGAGGGGAGCTCCTACGAGCAGTACTTC. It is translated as CASSSWEGSSYEQYF.

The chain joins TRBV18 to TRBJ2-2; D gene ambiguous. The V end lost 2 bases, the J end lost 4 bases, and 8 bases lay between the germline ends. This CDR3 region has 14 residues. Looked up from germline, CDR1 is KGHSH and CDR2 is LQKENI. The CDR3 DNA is TGTGCCAGCTCACCATCGGATACCACCGGGGAGCTGTTTTTT. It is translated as CASSPSDTTGELFF.

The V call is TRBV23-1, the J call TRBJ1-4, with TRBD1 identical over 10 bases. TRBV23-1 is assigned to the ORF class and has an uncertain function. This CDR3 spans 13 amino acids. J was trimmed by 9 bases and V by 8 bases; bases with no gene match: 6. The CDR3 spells CASCGDRGKKLFF. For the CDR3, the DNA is TGCGCCAGCTGTGGGGACAGGGGAAAAAAACTGTTTTTT.

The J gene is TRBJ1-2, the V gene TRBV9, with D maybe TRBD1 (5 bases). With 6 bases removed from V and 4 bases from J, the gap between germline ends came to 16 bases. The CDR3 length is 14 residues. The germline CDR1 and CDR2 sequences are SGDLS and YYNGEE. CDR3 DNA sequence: TGTGCCAGCAACACACCTGCGGGGGGCTATGGCTACACCTTC. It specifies CASNTPAGGYGYTF.

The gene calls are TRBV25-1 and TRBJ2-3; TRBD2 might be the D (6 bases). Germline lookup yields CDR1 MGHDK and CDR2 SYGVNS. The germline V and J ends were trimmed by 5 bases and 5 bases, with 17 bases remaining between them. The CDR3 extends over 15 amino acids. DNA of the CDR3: TGTGCCAGCAGTCCGCTCCCGGAGGGGTTAGATACGCAGTATTTT. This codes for CASSPLPEGLDTQYF. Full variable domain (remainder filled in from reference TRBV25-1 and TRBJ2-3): EADIYQTPRYLVIGTGKKITLECSQTMGHDKMYWYQQDPGMELHLIHYSYGVNSTEKGDLSSESTVSRIRTEHFPLTLESARPSHTSQYLCASSPLPEGLDTQYFGPGTRLTVL.

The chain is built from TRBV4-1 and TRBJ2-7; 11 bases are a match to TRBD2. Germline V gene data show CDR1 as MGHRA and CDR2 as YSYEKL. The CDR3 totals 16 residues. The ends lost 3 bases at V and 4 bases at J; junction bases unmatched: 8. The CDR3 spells CASSQAWGTSGYEQYF. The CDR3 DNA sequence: TGCGCCAGCAGCCAGGCCTGGGGGACTAGCGGATACGAGCAGTACTTC.

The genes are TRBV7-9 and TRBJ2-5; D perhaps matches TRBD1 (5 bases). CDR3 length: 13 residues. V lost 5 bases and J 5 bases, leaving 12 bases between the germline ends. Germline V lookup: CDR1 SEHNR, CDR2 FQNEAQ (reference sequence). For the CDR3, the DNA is TGTGCCAGCAGCGGCAGGGAAGCGGAGACCCAGTACTTC. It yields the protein CASSGREAETQYF.